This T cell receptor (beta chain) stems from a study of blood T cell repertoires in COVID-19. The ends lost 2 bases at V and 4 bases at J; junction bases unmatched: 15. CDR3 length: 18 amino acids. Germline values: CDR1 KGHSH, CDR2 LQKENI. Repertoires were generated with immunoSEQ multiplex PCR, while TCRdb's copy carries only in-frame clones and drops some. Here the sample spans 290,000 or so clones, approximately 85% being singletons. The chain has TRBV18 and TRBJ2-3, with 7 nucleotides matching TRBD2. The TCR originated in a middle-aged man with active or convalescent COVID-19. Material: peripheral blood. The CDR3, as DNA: TGTGCCAGCTCACCATTGGTTCTCGGGCGGGAGCTCCCAGATACGCAGTATTTT. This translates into CASSPLVLGRELPDTQYF.